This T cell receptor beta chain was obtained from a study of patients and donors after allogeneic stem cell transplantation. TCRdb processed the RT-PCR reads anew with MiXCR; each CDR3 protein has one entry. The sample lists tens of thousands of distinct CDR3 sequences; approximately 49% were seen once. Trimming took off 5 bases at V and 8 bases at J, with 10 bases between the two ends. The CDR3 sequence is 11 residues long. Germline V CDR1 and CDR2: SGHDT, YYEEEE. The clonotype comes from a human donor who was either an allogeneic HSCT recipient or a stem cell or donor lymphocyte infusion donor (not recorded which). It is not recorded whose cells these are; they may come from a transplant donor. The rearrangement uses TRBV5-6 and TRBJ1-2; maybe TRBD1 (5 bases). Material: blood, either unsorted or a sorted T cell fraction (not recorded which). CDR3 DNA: TGTGCCAGCAGTCAGGGCGTCGGCTACACCTTC. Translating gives CASSQGVGYTF.